The rows below give T cell receptor beta chains drawn from one sample of a study of T cell repertoires in cytomegalovirus infection. A single record per CDR3 protein comes from TCRdb applying MiXCR to the reads. This repertoire shows about 98,000 distinct CDR3 sequences, 16% found once; its top ten account for approximately 7.6%. Sequenced sample: PBMCs. The receptors shown here come from a human donor in good health (CMV status not recorded). Some clones in this sample may be carry-over from other donors' samples. Each CDR3 is given with its conserved first and last residue. The D gene is left open where the match is weak. Size is stated for part of the rows, as once, few or many counts, or as a class when the clone is expanded.

D | size | J | V | DNA | CDR3
TRBD1 | - | TRBJ2-7 | TRBV20-1 | TGCAGTGCTATAGAACCAGGGGGCGGAATTTACGAGCAGTACTTC | CSAIEPGGGIYEQYF
- | - | TRBJ2-5 | TRBV5-5 | TGTGCCAGCTTAAGGTCTGGAGAGACCCAGTACTTC | CASLRSGETQYF
- | - | TRBJ2-7 | TRBV11-2 | TGTGCCAGCAGCCCTCTAGGGGGACCATCATATTACGATCAGTACTTC | CASSPLGGPSYYDQYF
- | many | TRBJ2-7 | TRBV4-2 | TGTGCCAGCAGCCAAGATACTAGTGGCTTTATCGACGAGCAGTACTTC | CASSQDTSGFIDEQYF
- | few | TRBJ2-7 | TRBV7-2 | TGTGCCAGCAGTTTTTTGAGGGGGAGCTCCTACGAGCAGTACTTC | CASSFLRGSSYEQYF
- | many | TRBJ2-3 | TRBV7-6 | TGTGCCAGCTCTTTAGCGCGGACAGATACGCAGTATTTT | CASSLARTDTQYF
- | - | TRBJ1-1 | TRBV14 | TGTGCCAGCAGCCAAGATAGGGGCGTCATGAACACTGAAGCTTTCTTT | CASSQDRGVMNTEAFF
- | many | TRBJ1-1 | TRBV7-2 | TGTGCCAGCAGCTTAGTTTCGATGAACACTGAAGCTTTCTTT | CASSLVSMNTEAFF
TRBD1 | - | TRBJ2-3 | TRBV28 | TGTACCAGCAGACACCGGGACAGGGTCACAGATACGCAGTATTTT | CTSRHRDRVTDTQYF
TRBD2 | - | TRBJ2-1 | TRBV10-3 | TGTGCCATCAGTGAGTCGGAGCGGGGAAACAATGAGCAGTTCTTC | CAISESERGNNEQFF
- | few | TRBJ1-2 | TRBV20-1 | TGCAGTGCTAGAGATCATCGGATCGGCTACACCTTC | CSARDHRIGYTF
- | many | TRBJ2-7 | TRBV7-2 | TGTGCCAGCAGTTCTCTCTCCTACGAGCAGTACTTC | CASSSLSYEQYF
TRBD2 | - | TRBJ2-5 | TRBV5-1 | TGCGCCAGCAGCCCGGAGGGCGGGGGTGTAGAAGAGACCCAGTACTTC | CASSPEGGGVEETQYF
TRBD1 | many | TRBJ2-1 | TRBV7-2 | TGTGCCAGCCGTTACAGGGGGCGAGCTGAGCAGTTCTTC | CASRYRGRAEQFF
- | - | TRBJ2-3 | TRBV18 | TGTGCCAGCTCACCCTATAGGGATACGCAGTATTTT | CASSPYRDTQYF
TRBD2 | many | TRBJ2-3 | TRBV7-2 | TGTGCCAGCAGGGGAGCTAGCGGAGATACGCAGTATTTT | CASRGASGDTQYF